This TCR beta chain was obtained from a study of cytomegalovirus exposure and HLA in healthy donors. Study-level results: Later work found most CMV-associated TCR beta chains apparently HLA-restricted. For most TCR beta V segments, an earlier analysis put the productive rate at about 87% or about 30% of the time. DRB1 showed the most TCR associations and HLA-C the fewest in a later analysis, as rates varied by HLA locus. No immune exposure information besides CMV serostatus was available.

Remarks on this clone: Its antigen is not identified.

Per germline, CDR1 MNHEY and CDR2 SMNVEV (reference sequence). The CDR3 consists of 13 residues. V was trimmed by 5 bases and J by 4 bases, leaving 11 bases between them. Primers included in the PCR were 60 Vbeta and 13 Jbeta primers. Profiled with immunoSEQ multiplex PCR; TCRdb holds only in-frame clones, not every one. The table lists over 150,000 clones, around 79% of them singletons. The source of this sequence is a man younger than 40 in good health and CMV-seropositive. V and J are TRBV27 and TRBJ1-1, with a possible D match to TRBD1 (6 bases). The sequencing input was PBMCs. CDR3 in amino acids: CASSNGGATEAFF. The DNA for the CDR3 is TGTGCCAGCAGTAATGGGGGGGCCACTGAAGCTTTCTTT.